Listed below are T cell receptor beta chains from one sample, sequenced in a study of T-cell reconstitution after alpha-beta-depleted transplantation in children. TCRdb passed the PCR reads through MiXCR, listing each CDR3 protein once. The data show about 980,000 distinct CDR3 sequences, around 30% seen once. The source was PBMCs, mostly from graft donor cells, collected 360 days after TCRalphabeta/CD19-depleted stem cell transplant. The receptors derive from a boy under two years old who had a stem cell transplant for SCID, so the T cells may come from the graft donor. Both conserved end residues are part of each CDR3. A D gene is named only where the DNA matches it firmly. Clone sizes are given selectively: once, few, many, or a class where the clone is expanded.

D gene	clone size	V gene	J gene	CDR3 DNA	CDR3 protein
TRBD1	.	TRBV5-1	TRBJ2-1	TGCGCCAGCAGCTCGATCCGCGGGACAGGGACACACAATGAGCAGTTCTTC	CASSSIRGTGTHNEQFF
TRBD2	.	TRBV27	TRBJ2-7	TGTGCCAGCAGTTGGTCTAGCGGCTACGAGCAGTACTTC	CASSWSSGYEQYF
TRBD1	.	TRBV11-1	TRBJ1-2	TGTGCCAGCAGCTCCCAAAGGACAGGGATATCTACTTACTATGGCTACACCTTC	CASSSQRTGISTYYGYTF
.	.	TRBV24-1	TRBJ2-3	TGTGCCACCAGTAACTTTCGACAGGTGGACTATAAGCAGTATTTT	CATSNFRQVDYKQYF
.	.	TRBV4-3	TRBJ1-1	TGCGCCAGCAGCCTAATATACTGGGAGAACACTGAAGCTTTCTTT	CASSLIYWENTEAFF
.	.	TRBV15	TRBJ2-1	TGTGCCACCAGCAGAGATAGGGGCGGGGTCCATGAGCAGTTCTTC	CATSRDRGGVHEQFF
TRBD1	few	TRBV12-5	TRBJ2-7	TGTGCTAGTGGTTTGGCCCGACCGGGACAGGCCTACGAGCAGTACTTC	CASGLARPGQAYEQYF
.	.	TRBV20-1	TRBJ2-7	TGCAGTGCTCAAGGGGCCTCTAAAGCCCTCGACTACGAGCAGTACTTC	CSAQGASKALDYEQYF
TRBD2	.	TRBV6-2/TRBV6-3	TRBJ2-1	TGTGCCAGCAGTTACCAGGGACTAGCGGGGGATGAGCAGTTCTTC	CASSYQGLAGDEQFF
TRBD1	.	TRBV5-1	TRBJ1-1	TGTGCCAGCAGTTTCTACAGGGGGAACACTGAAGCTTTCTTT	CASSFYRGNTEAFF
.	.	TRBV20-1	TRBJ2-3	TGCAGTGCTAGAAAAGCGGCAGATCTGGGAGATACGCAGTATTTT	CSARKAADLGDTQYF
.	.	TRBV10-3	TRBJ2-7	TGTGCCATCAGTGGCGCAGGGGCCCCTTTCTACGAGCAGTACTTC	CAISGAGAPFYEQYF
TRBD2	.	TRBV20-1	TRBJ2-4	TGCAGTGCTAGCCCCCTCCTCCCGAGACTAGCGGGGGGTCCGTCGGGCAAAAACATTCAGTACTTC	CSASPLLPRLAGGPSGKNIQYF
TRBD2	few	TRBV4-2	TRBJ2-1	TGTGCCAGCAGCCAAGGTCTAGCGGGGGGAGTAAACAATGAGCAGTTCTTC	CASSQGLAGGVNNEQFF
.	many	TRBV12-3/TRBV12-4	TRBJ2-5	TGTGCCAGCAGTTTCGGGCAGTCCCAAGAGACCCAGTACTTC	CASSFGQSQETQYF
.	.	TRBV5-5	TRBJ1-1	TGTGCCAGCAGCCAAAGGGCCTTTGAAGCTTTCTTT	CASSQRAFEAFF
.	.	TRBV20-1	TRBJ1-5	TGCAGTGCTACAGACTACAATCAGCCCCAGCATTTT	CSATDYNQPQHF
TRBD1	.	TRBV5-1	TRBJ2-5	TGCGCCAGCACCCCCGAGGACAGGGGCGAGACCCAGTACTTC	CASTPEDRGETQYF